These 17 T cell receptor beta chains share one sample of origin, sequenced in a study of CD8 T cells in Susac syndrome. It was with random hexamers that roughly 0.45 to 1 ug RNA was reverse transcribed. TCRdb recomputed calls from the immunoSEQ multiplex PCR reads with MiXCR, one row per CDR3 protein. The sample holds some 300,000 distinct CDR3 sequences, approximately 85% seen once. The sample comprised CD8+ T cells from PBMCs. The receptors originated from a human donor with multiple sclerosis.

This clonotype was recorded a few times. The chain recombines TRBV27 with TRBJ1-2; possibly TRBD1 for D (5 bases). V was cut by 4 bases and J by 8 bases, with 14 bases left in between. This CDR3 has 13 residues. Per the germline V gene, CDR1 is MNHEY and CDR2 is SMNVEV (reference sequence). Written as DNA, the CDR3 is TGTGCCAGCAGTTCCCATCAGGGCTCCGGCTACACCTTC. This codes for CASSSHQGSGYTF.

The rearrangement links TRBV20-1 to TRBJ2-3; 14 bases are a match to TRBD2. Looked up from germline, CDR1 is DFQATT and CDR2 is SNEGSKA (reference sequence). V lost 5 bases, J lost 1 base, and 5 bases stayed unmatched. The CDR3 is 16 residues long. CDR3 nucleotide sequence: TGCAGTGCTCAAGGACTAGCGGGAGGACGCACAGATACGCAGTATTTT. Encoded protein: CSAQGLAGGRTDTQYF.

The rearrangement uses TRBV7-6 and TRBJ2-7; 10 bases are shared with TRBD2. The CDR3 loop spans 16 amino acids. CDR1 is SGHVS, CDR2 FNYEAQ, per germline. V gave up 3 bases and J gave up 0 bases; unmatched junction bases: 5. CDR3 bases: TGTGCCAGCAGCTTGACTAGCGGGTGGAGCTCCTACGAGCAGTACTTC. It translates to CASSLTSGWSSYEQYF.

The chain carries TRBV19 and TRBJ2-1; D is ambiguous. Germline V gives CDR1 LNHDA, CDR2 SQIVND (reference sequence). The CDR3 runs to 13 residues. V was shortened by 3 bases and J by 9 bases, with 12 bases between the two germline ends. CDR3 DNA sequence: TGTGCCAGTAGTATCCCCTATCTACGTGAGCAGTTCTTC. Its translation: CASSIPYLREQFF.

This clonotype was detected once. The CDR3 protein is CSANSDEGGPQDTQYF. DNA for the CDR3: TGCAGTGCTAACTCGGATGAAGGAGGGCCGCAGGATACGCAGTATTTT. The chain joins TRBV20-1 to TRBJ2-3; D possibly corresponds to TRBD2 (6 bases). Per germline, CDR1 DFQATT and CDR2 SNEGSKA (reference sequence). V lost 4 bases to trimming and J lost 6 bases, with 23 bases between them. The CDR3 has 16 residues.

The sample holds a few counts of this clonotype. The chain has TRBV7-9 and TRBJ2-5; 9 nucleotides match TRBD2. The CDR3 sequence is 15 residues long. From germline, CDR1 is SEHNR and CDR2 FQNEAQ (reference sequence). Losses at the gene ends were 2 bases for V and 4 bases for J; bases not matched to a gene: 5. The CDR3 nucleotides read TGTGCCAGCAGCTTACCGCGGGAGGGGGCAGAGACCCAGTACTTC. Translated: CASSLPREGAETQYF.

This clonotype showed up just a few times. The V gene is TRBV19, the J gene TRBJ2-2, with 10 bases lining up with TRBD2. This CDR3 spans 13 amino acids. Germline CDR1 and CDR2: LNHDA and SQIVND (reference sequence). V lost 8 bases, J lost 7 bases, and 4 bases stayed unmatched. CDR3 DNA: TGTGCCAGTCAACTAGCGGGGTACGGGGAGCTGTTTTTT. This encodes CASQLAGYGELFF.

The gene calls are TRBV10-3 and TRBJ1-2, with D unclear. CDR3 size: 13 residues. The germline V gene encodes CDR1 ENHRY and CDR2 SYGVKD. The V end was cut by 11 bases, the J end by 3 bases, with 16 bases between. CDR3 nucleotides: TGTGCCGTCGGGGATCCAGGAGACTATGGCTACACCTTC. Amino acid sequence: CAVGDPGDYGYTF.

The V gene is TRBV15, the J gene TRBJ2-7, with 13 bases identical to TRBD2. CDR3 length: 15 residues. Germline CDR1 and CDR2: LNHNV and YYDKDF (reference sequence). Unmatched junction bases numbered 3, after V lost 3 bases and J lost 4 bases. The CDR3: CATSSGLAGAYEQYF. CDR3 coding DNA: TGTGCCACCAGCAGCGGACTAGCGGGAGCATACGAGCAGTACTTC.

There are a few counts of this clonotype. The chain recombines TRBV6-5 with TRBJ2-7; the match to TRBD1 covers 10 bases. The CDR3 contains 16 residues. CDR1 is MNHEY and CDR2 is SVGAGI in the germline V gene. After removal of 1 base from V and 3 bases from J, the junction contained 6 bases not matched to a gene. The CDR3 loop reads CASSYYLGQGLYEQYF. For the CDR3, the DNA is TGTGCCAGCAGTTACTACCTGGGACAGGGGCTCTACGAGCAGTACTTC.

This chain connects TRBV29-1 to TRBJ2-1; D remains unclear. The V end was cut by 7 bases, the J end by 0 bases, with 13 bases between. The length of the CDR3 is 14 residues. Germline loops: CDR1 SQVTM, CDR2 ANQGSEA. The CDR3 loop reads CSGGGLGSYNEQFF. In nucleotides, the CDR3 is TGCAGCGGTGGCGGATTAGGCTCCTACAATGAGCAGTTCTTC.

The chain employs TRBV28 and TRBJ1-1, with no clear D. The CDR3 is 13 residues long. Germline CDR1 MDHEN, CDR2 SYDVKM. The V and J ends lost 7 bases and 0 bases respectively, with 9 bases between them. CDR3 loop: CASILNMNTEAFF. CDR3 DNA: TGTGCCAGCATCCTGAACATGAACACTGAAGCTTTCTTT.

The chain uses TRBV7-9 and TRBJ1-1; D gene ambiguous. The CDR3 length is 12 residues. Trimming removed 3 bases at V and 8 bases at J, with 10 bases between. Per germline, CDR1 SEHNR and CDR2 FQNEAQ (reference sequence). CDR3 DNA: TGTGCCAGCAGCTTCTCAGGAGCCGAAGCTTTCTTT. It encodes CASSFSGAEAFF.

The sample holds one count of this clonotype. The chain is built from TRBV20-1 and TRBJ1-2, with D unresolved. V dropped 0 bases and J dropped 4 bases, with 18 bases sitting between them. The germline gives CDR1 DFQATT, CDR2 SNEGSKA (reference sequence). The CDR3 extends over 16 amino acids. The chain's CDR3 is CSARDFARHNIYGYTF. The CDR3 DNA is TGCAGTGCTAGAGATTTCGCGCGACATAACATCTATGGCTACACCTTC.

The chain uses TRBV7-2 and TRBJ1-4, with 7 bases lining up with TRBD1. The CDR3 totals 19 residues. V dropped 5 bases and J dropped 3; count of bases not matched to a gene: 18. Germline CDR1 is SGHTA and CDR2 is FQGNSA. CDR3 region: CASSQPRPRAGTANEKLFF. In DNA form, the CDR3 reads TGTGCCAGCAGCCAACCTAGGCCCCGGGCAGGGACAGCTAATGAAAAACTGTTTTTT.

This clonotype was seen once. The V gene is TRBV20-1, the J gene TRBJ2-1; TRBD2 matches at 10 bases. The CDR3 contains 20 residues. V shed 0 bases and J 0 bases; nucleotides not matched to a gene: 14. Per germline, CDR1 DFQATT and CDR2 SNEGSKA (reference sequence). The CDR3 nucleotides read TGCAGTGCTAGAGATCGGAGCGGGAGGGAAACGACGAGCTCCTACAATGAGCAGTTCTTC. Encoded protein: CSARDRSGRETTSSYNEQFF.

The DNA for the CDR3 is TGCGCCAGCAGCCAAGTCGAGGGTTTCGATGAGCAGTTCTTC. Amino acid sequence: CASSQVEGFDEQFF. This chain joins TRBV4-3 and TRBJ2-1, with a tentative D call TRBD2 (5 bases). The germline CDR1 and CDR2 sequences are LGHNA and YSLEER. Between the trimmed V and J ends, which lost 1 base and 8 bases, there was a span of 12 bases. The CDR3 spans 14 residues.